The 24 T cell receptor beta chains listed next were all sequenced from one sample in a study of shared clonotypes between healthy human individuals. Generated by immunoSEQ multiplex PCR, the TCRdb table keeps only in-frame clones and is missing some. This table holds approximately 460,000 clones, about 74% found once. Sequencing was carried out using PBMCs. These receptors came from a woman between 40 and 55 years old in good health. Some clones in this sample may be carry-over from other donors' samples.

In regard to this clone: Since a far larger clone is one base different, this is likely a read error. V gene TRBV4-1 combines with J gene TRBJ2-7, with D possibly being TRBD1 (6 bases). The CDR3 consists of 11 residues. Germline loops: CDR1 MGHRA, CDR2 YSYEKL. The chain's CDR3 is CANSQQGEQYF. The CDR3 nucleotides are TGCGCCAACAGCCAACAGGGCGAGCAGTACTTC.

The genes are TRBV5-4 and TRBJ1-4; 7 bases fit TRBD1. The CDR3 runs 16 residues. The trim removed 0 bases at V and 0 bases at J, leaving 2 bases unmatched. Germline V gene lookup returns CDR1 SGHNT and CDR2 YYREEE (reference sequence). The CDR3 coding sequence is TGTGCCAGCAGCTTGGGACAGGGAGCAACTAATGAAAAACTGTTTTTT. Encoded protein: CASSLGQGATNEKLFF.

The chain couples TRBV5-1 to TRBJ2-7; possible D gene TRBD2, 6 bases. The germline V gene has CDR1 SGHRS and CDR2 YFSETQ. The CDR3 runs to 16 residues. Between the trimmed V and J ends, which lost 0 bases and 2 bases, there was a span of 15 bases. The CDR3 DNA reads TGCGCCAGCAGCTTGGGGTTCTGGGGACTCCCCTACGAGCAGTACTTC. This translates into CASSLGFWGLPYEQYF.

The chain employs TRBV5-1 and TRBJ1-5; 7 bases are shared with TRBD1. This CDR3 region has 15 residues. Germline loops: CDR1 SGHRS, CDR2 YFSETQ. V trimming: 3 bases; J trimming: 1 base; junction bases outside the gene matches: 4. CDR3 residues: CASSSGQTSNQPQHF. CDR3 nucleotide sequence: TGCGCCAGCAGCTCGGGACAGACGAGCAATCAGCCCCAGCATTTT.

V gene TRBV28 combines with J gene TRBJ1-2; perhaps TRBD1 as D (5 bases). This CDR3 is built from 13 residues. Between the trimmed V and J ends, which lost 8 bases and 4 bases, there was a span of 14 bases. From germline, CDR1 is MDHEN and CDR2 SYDVKM. This CDR3 reads CASSRGDSYGYTF. Written as DNA, the CDR3 is TGTGCCAGCTCGCGGGGGGATTCCTATGGCTACACCTTC.

The chain is built from TRBV15 and TRBJ2-5; D remains unclear. The germline CDR1 and CDR2 sequences are LNHNV and YYDKDF (reference sequence). The CDR3 totals 15 residues. V was pared by 0 bases and J by 1 base, with 9 bases between. CDR3 loop: CATSRDPQAQETQYF. The CDR3 DNA follows: TGTGCCACCAGCAGAGATCCCCAGGCCCAAGAGACCCAGTACTTC.

This clone has just a few counts. The chain employs TRBV7-9 and TRBJ1-2; 7 bases are a match to TRBD1. This CDR3 spans 15 amino acids. CDR1 and CDR2 (germline): SEHNR, FQNEAQ (reference sequence). J gave up 4 bases and V 0 bases, and 5 bases lay outside the gene matches. This chain's CDR3 is CASSLAGQRIYGYTF. The DNA for the CDR3 is TGTGCCAGCAGCTTAGCGGGACAGAGAATCTATGGCTACACCTTC.

This clone was seen a few times. V is TRBV19 and J is TRBJ2-2; D remains ambiguous. In germline, CDR1 is LNHDA, CDR2 SQIVND (reference sequence). The CDR3 sequence is 12 residues long. V was pared by 6 bases and J by 4 bases, with 6 bases between. The CDR3 DNA is TGTGCCAGTAGACCAGGCACCGGGGAGCTGTTTTTT. Residues: CASRPGTGELFF.

The chain has TRBV7-2 and TRBJ2-1; 9 positions match TRBD2. The V gene end was trimmed by 1 base and the J gene end by 3 bases; junction bases not matched to a gene: 13. The CDR3 is 19 residues long. CDR1 is SGHTA, CDR2 FQGNSA, per germline. The CDR3 DNA sequence: TGTGCCAGCAGCTTAGGATTGATCGGGAGCGGGAGGTTCTACAATGAGCAGTTCTTC. Translating it yields CASSLGLIGSGRFYNEQFF.

The V call is TRBV4-1, the J call TRBJ2-4; the match to TRBD2 covers 8 bases. CDR1 and CDR2 (germline): MGHRA, YSYEKL. The V gene end was trimmed by 4 bases and the J gene end by 6 bases; junction bases not matched to a gene: 5. This CDR3 spans 14 amino acids. CDR3 in DNA: TGCGCCAGCAGCCCGGGACTAGACAGAAACATTCAGTACTTC. Protein product: CASSPGLDRNIQYF.

Concerning this clone itself: At one of its ends the junction is not consistent with the germline gene, which may arise from a read error. Other DNA sequences within the sample encode an identical CDR3. The chain carries TRBV29-1 and TRBJ1-1; TRBD1 matches 8 bases. The CDR3 consists of 13 residues. Germline V CDR1 and CDR2: SQVTM, ANQGSEA. CDR3: CGAGQGMNTEAFF. The CDR3 DNA sequence: TGCGGCGCAGGACAGGGAATGAATACTGAAGCTTTCTTT. The entire variable domain, with the rest obtained from reference TRBV29-1 and TRBJ1-1, is as follows: SAVISQKPSRDICQRGTSLTIQCQVDSQVTMMFWYRQQPGQSLTLIATANQGSEATYESGFVIDKFPISRPNLTFSTLTVSNMSPEDSSIYLCGAGQGMNTEAFFGQGTRLTVV.

V is TRBV27 and J is TRBJ2-7; D gene uncertain. This CDR3 has 17 residues. Germline lookup yields CDR1 MNHEY and CDR2 SMNVEV (reference sequence). Trimming stripped 0 bases from V and 6 bases from J, with 21 bases between. CDR3: CASSLSHPGTPLSEQYF. The CDR3 nucleotides are TGTGCCAGCAGTTTATCGCACCCCGGAACACCATTATCCGAGCAGTACTTC.

The chain carries TRBV6-5 and TRBJ2-6, with 9 bases matching TRBD1. Germline loops: CDR1 MNHEY, CDR2 SVGAGI. The CDR3 loop spans 15 amino acids. The V and J ends lost 6 bases and 4 bases, in that order; junction bases with no gene match: 4. The CDR3 bases are TGTGCCAGCAGACAGGGGGCGGGCGGGGCCAACGTCCTGACTTTC. It specifies CASRQGAGGANVLTF.

This clone was detected only a few times. This chain links TRBV20-1 with TRBJ2-5; no clear D gene. The DNA end lines up better with TRBJ2-7; the J call may be wrong. Germline lookup yields CDR1 DFQATT and CDR2 SNEGSKA (reference sequence). The CDR3 loop spans 11 amino acids. CDR3 sequence (DNA): TGCAGTGCTAGAAGAGCCTACGAGCAGTACTTC. Its protein product is CSARRAYEQYF.

This rearrangement joins TRBV7-9 to TRBJ2-5; a weak D match, TRBD2 (6 bases). The germline V gene encodes CDR1 SEHNR and CDR2 FQNEAQ (reference sequence). With 5 bases removed from V and 4 bases from J, the gap between germline ends came to 14 bases. The CDR3 spans 14 residues. CDR3 sequence reads: CASSPGSSGETQYF. The CDR3 bases are TGTGCCAGCAGCCCCGGGAGTTCGGGAGAGACCCAGTACTTC.

This chain links TRBV28 with TRBJ2-5, with 10 bases identical to TRBD1. After removal of 3 bases from V and 5 bases from J, the junction contained 6 bases not matched to a gene. The CDR3 loop spans 15 amino acids. Germline lookup yields CDR1 MDHEN and CDR2 SYDVKM. The CDR3, as DNA: TGTGCCAGCAGTTTGGCCGGGACAGGGGCCGAGACCCAGTACTTC. Translated: CASSLAGTGAETQYF.

Comment on this clone: A read error is the likely source, as a far larger clone sits one nucleotide away. The chain recombines TRBV27 with TRBJ1-3, with 8 bases fitting TRBD1. Germline lookup yields CDR1 MNHEY and CDR2 SMNVEV (reference sequence). Trimming removed 11 bases from V and 5 bases from J; junction bases left unmatched: 5. The CDR3 totals 12 residues. CDR3 sequence: CAGGDRRNTIYF. The CDR3 DNA reads as TGTGCCGGCGGGGACAGGAGAAACACCATATATTTT.

The V and J genes are TRBV2 and TRBJ2-7; either TRBD1 or TRBD2 may supply D (5 bases each). This CDR3 region has 15 residues. The V end was cut by 2 bases, the J end by 2 bases, with 13 bases between. Germline values: CDR1 SNHLY, CDR2 FYNNEI. The CDR3 sequence is CASSEQGVLTYEQYF. CDR3 in DNA: TGTGCCAGCAGTGAACAGGGAGTGTTAACCTACGAGCAGTACTTC.

The V and J genes are TRBV27 and TRBJ2-1, with 7 bases lining up with TRBD2. Germline lookup yields CDR1 MNHEY and CDR2 SMNVEV (reference sequence). The CDR3 sequence is 15 residues long. V lost 6 bases to trimming and J lost 2 bases; unmatched junction nucleotides: 7. The CDR3 here is CASSPGGTTYNEQFF. The CDR3 nucleotides read TGTGCCAGCAGCCCCGGAGGGACTACCTACAATGAGCAGTTCTTC.

Here the CDR3 reads CSVDRGLDNEQFF. CDR3 sequence (DNA): TGCAGCGTTGACAGGGGGCTAGATAATGAGCAGTTCTTC. The gene calls are TRBV29-1 and TRBJ2-1; TRBD1 matches 8 bases. V lost 3 bases and J lost 7; bases outside the gene matches: 5. Germline V CDR1 and CDR2: SQVTM, ANQGSEA. The CDR3 is made up of 13 amino acids.

The V call is TRBV11-2, the J call TRBJ2-3; 7 bases align to TRBD1. Unmatched junction bases numbered 7, after V lost 5 bases and J lost 2 bases. CDR1 and CDR2 (germline): SGHAT, FQNNGV. This CDR3 has 15 residues. CDR3 amino acids: CASSPGQALTDTQYF. The CDR3 nucleotides are TGTGCCAGCAGCCCCGGACAGGCCCTCACAGATACGCAGTATTTT. The full variable domain, its missing parts supplied by reference TRBV11-2 and TRBJ2-3, is EAGVAQSPRYKIIEKRQSVAFWCNPISGHATLYWYQQILGQGPKLLIQFQNNGVVDDSQLPKDRFSAERLKGVDSTLKIQPAKLEDSAVYLCASSPGQALTDTQYFGPGTRLTVL.

For this clone: A single base separates this from a much larger clone, so it may be a read error. This chain links TRBV7-8 with TRBJ2-2, with D unclear. The germline V gene has CDR1 SGHVS and CDR2 FQNEAQ. There are 16 residues in the CDR3. The CDR3 nucleotides read TGTGCCAGCAGCACACGGACGGCGCTGAACGCCGGGGAGCTGTTTTTT. Translated: CASSTRTALNAGELFF.

About this clone itself: A clone one base away is much larger, so this may be a read error. Other DNA sequences in the same sample also yield this CDR3. The rearrangement uses TRBV7-2 and TRBJ2-1; D gene unclear. This CDR3 comprises 15 residues. Germline V lookup: CDR1 SGHTA, CDR2 FQGNSA. Trimming took off 3 bases at V and 3 bases at J, with 12 bases between the two ends. The CDR3: CASSLSSVNYNEQFF. The CDR3 DNA reads as TGTGCCAGCAGCTTGTCTTCAGTGAACTACAATGAGCAGTTCTTC.

The chain recombines TRBV10-3 with TRBJ2-3, with no clear D. CDR1 and CDR2 from the germline V gene are ENHRY and SYGVKD. The CDR3 length is 14 residues. Between the trimmed V and J ends, which lost 6 bases and 2 bases, there was a span of 12 bases. The CDR3 loop is CAISQSKDTDTQYF. The CDR3 DNA is TGTGCCATCAGCCAGAGCAAGGACACAGATACGCAGTATTTT.